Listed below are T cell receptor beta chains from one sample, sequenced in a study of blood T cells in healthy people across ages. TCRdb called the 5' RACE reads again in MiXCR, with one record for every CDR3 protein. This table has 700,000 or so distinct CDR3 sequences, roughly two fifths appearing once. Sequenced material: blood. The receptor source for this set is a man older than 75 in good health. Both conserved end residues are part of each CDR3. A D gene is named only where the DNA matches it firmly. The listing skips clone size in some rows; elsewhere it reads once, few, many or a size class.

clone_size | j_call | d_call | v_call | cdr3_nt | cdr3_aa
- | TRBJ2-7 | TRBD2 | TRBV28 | TGTGCCAGCAGCTACGGACTAGCGGGTCCCTACGAGCAGTACTTC | CASSYGLAGPYEQYF
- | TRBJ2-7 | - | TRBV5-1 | TGCGCCAGCAGCGCGGGGCTTAGAACGAACGAGCAGTACTTC | CASSAGLRTNEQYF
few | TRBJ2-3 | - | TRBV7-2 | TGTGCCAGCAGCTTAGAGGCGGCTAAAGTAACGTATTTT | CASSLEAAKVTYF
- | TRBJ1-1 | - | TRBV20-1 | TGCAGTGCTTACCCTCGGGGGGCGGGGACTGAAGCTTTCTTT | CSAYPRGAGTEAFF
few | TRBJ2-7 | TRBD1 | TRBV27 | TGTGCCAGCAGTCTGACAGGGATACCCTACGAGCAGTACTTC | CASSLTGIPYEQYF
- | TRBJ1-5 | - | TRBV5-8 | TGTGCCGGCAGCTTGAGGAGTTATAGCAATCAGCCCCAGCATTTT | CAGSLRSYSNQPQHF
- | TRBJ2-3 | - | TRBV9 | TGTGCCAGCAGCCCGATGGGTTCCGGAGATACGCAGTATTTT | CASSPMGSGDTQYF
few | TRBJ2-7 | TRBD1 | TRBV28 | TGTGCCAGCAGTTTGGGGACAGGCCCAGGGCACGAGCAGTACTTC | CASSLGTGPGHEQYF
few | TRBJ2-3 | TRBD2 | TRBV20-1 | TGCAGTGCTGATAGCGGGAGGGCCTCAGATACGCAGTATTTT | CSADSGRASDTQYF
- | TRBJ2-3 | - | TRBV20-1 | TGCAGTGCTAGAGTTAAACGGCGCCAAAAAGATACGCAGTATTTT | CSARVKRRQKDTQYF
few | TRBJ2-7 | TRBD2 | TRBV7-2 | TGTGCCAGCAGCTTAGCGGGAGGGTCCCGGGAGCAGTACTTC | CASSLAGGSREQYF
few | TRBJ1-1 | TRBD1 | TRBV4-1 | TGCGCCAGCAGCCAGGACAGGGGGAACACTGAAGCTTTCTTT | CASSQDRGNTEAFF
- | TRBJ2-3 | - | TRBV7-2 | TGTGCCAGCAGATTGGGACGGACCACAGATACGCAGTATTTT | CASRLGRTTDTQYF
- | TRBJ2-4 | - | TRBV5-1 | TGCGCCACCCTGGGAGGGGGGATAGCCAAAAACATTCAGTACTTC | CATLGGGIAKNIQYF
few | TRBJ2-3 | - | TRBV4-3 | TGCGCCAGCAGCCCAAACCGGTTGGGCACAGATACGCAGTATTTT | CASSPNRLGTDTQYF
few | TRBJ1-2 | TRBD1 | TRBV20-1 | TGCAGTGCTAGTGGAACATCTCGGGACAGGGGGAATGGCTACACCTTC | CSASGTSRDRGNGYTF
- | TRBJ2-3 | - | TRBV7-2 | TGTGCCAGCAGCTTATTACCGACAGATACGCAGTATTTT | CASSLLPTDTQYF
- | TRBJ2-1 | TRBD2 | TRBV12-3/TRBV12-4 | TGTGCCAGCAGTTTGCATTCAGCGGGAAACAATGAGCAGTTCTTC | CASSLHSAGNNEQFF
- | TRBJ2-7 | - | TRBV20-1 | TGCAGTGCTAGAGATCTACAGTACTTCTACGAGCAGTACTTC | CSARDLQYFYEQYF
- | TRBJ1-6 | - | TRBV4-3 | TGCGCCAGCAGCCAAGTGCGGCTTCATAATTCACCCCTCCACTTT | CASSQVRLHNSPLHF
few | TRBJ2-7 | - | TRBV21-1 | TGTGCCAGCAGCAAAGTTCCTGGGACCGGGTTTTCCTACGAGCAGTACTTC | CASSKVPGTGFSYEQYF
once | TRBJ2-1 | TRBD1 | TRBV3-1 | TGTGCCAGCAGCCAAGTATCAGGGATTGCAGGGGGCGATGAGCAGTTCTTC | CASSQVSGIAGGDEQFF
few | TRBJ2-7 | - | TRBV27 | TGTGCCAGCAGTTTACGCCCCCGAGGAGCAGCGAACCCCTACGAGCAGTACTTC | CASSLRPRGAANPYEQYF
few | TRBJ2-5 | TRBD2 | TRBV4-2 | TGTGCCAGCAGGGGGCAGTCGGGGGGAGAGACCCAGTACTTC | CASRGQSGGETQYF
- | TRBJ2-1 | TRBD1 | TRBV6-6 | TGTGCCAGCAGAGCCGGGACAGGATATACGAATGAGCAGTTCTTC | CASRAGTGYTNEQFF
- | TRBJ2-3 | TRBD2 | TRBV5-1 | TGCGCCAGCAGCTTGGAGGGGACTAGGTTCTCTAGCACAGATACGCAGTATTTT | CASSLEGTRFSSTDTQYF
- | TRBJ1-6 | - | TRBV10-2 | TGCGCCAGCAGTAGGCGGGAAACAAATTCACCCCTCCACTTT | CASSRRETNSPLHF
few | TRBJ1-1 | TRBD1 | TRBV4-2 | TGTGCCAGCAGCCCAGCCGGGACAGGGGATTCAGTAGCTTTCTTT | CASSPAGTGDSVAFF
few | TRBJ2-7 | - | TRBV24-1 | TGTGCCACCAGTGATTCGGCGGGGTCACACTACGAGCAGTACTTC | CATSDSAGSHYEQYF
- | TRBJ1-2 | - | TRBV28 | TGTGCCACTGAACAGGTTAACTATGGCTACACCTTC | CATEQVNYGYTF
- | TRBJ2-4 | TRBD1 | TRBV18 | TGTGCCAGCTCACCACAACAGGGGGCCGAAAACATTCAGTACTTC | CASSPQQGAENIQYF
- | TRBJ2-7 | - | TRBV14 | TGTGCCAGCAGCCAAGGTAGCTGGGGGCAGTACTTC | CASSQGSWGQYF
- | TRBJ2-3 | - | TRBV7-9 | TGTGCCAGCAGCAGGGAAGGTCGCGGGGATACGCAGTATTTT | CASSREGRGDTQYF
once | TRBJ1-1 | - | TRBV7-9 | TGTGCCAGCAGCTTAGGAATATTGGAGAACACTGAAGCTTTCTTT | CASSLGILENTEAFF
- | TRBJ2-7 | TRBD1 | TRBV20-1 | TGCAGTGCTAGATCGACAGGGCCCGAGCAGTACTTC | CSARSTGPEQYF
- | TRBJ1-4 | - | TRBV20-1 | TGCAGTGCTAGAATCGGACAGATTGCAACTAATGAAAAACTGTTTTTT | CSARIGQIATNEKLFF
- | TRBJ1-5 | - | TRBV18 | TGTGCCAGCTCACATGGACAAAATCAGCCCCAGCATTTT | CASSHGQNQPQHF
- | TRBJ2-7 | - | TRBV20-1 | TGCAGTGCTAGAACCCACCGACAGTCCTACGCGCAGTACTTC | CSARTHRQSYAQYF
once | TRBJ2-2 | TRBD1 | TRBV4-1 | TGCGCCAGCAGCCAAAAAAGTAATCGACAGGGTCCTGGACTCTCAACCGGGGAGCTGTTTTTT | CASSQKSNRQGPGLSTGELFF
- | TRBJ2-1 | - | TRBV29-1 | TGCAGCGTTGACAGGCAGGCCAATGAGCAGTTCTTC | CSVDRQANEQFF
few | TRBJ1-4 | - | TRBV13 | TGTGCCAGCAGCTTTAAGTTGAGGAGTGGAAGTGAAAAACTGTTTTTT | CASSFKLRSGSEKLFF
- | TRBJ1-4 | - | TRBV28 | TGTGCCAGCAGTTTGGGAGGACGGGATGAAAAACTGTTTTTT | CASSLGGRDEKLFF
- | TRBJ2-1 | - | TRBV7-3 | TGTGCCAGCAGTCGCTATCAGGGAACCTACAATGAGCAGTTCTTC | CASSRYQGTYNEQFF
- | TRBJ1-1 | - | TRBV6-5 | TGTGCCAGCAGCCGGGATCCAGGGGTGAACACTGAAGCTTTCTTT | CASSRDPGVNTEAFF
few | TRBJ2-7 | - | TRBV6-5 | TGTGCCAGCAAGGAACCGGGGGCCTACGAGCAGTACTTC | CASKEPGAYEQYF
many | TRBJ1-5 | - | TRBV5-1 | TGCGCCAGCAGCTTCGGGGGCGTCAATCAGCCCCAGCATTTT | CASSFGGVNQPQHF
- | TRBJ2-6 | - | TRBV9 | TGTGCCAGCAGCGTAGGTCCCACTGGGGCCAACGTCCTGACTTTC | CASSVGPTGANVLTF
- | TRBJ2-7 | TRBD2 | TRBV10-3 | TGTGCCATCAGTAAACTAGCGGGGTACAATGAGCAGTACTTC | CAISKLAGYNEQYF
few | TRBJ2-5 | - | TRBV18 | TGTGCCAGCTCACCCCTTAGCGGCCAAGAGACCCAGTACTTC | CASSPLSGQETQYF
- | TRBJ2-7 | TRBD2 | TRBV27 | TGTGCCAGCAGTTATAGCGGGCGGACTTCCTACGAGCAGTACTTC | CASSYSGRTSYEQYF
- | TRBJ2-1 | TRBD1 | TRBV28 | TGTGCCAGCAGTCCCACAGGACAGGTGGGAAGGAATGAGCAGTTCTTC | CASSPTGQVGRNEQFF
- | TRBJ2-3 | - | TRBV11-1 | TGTGCCAGCAGCTTAGCCGGGGCGCAGTATTTT | CASSLAGAQYF